These 22 T cell receptor beta chains originate from one sample sequenced in a study of radiation and T cells in renal cell carcinoma. Regarding time point: baseline pretreatment blood. Stated treatment: 15 Gy SBRT to primary tumor, nephrectomy 4 weeks later. Assay used: immunoSEQ multiplex PCR; TCRdb lists only in-frame clones, some missing. The sample holds 130,000 or so clones, less than 90% seen once. Sequenced here: blood, sampled from a patient whose treatment included radiotherapy and nephrectomy. The receptors originated from a woman between 50 and 59 years old with renal cell carcinoma.

The rearrangement joins TRBV6-5 to TRBJ1-3; D call uncertain. CDR1 and CDR2 (germline): MNHEY, SVGAGI. V was pared by 8 bases and J by 2 bases, with 10 bases between. The CDR3 is made up of 13 amino acids. The CDR3 protein is CASVGRTGNTIYF. CDR3 bases: TGTGCCAGCGTGGGGAGAACTGGAAACACCATATATTTT.

This clone was seen just once. The chain combines TRBV6-5 with TRBJ2-3; D uncertain. Trimming took off 5 bases at V and 2 bases at J, with 11 bases between the two ends. The CDR3 is 14 residues long. The germline V gene has CDR1 MNHEY and CDR2 SVGAGI. The CDR3 sequence: CASSAIKPTDTQYF. CDR3 DNA sequence: TGTGCCAGCAGTGCCATTAAACCCACAGATACGCAGTATTTT.

This clone was seen a handful of times. The chain is built from TRBV9 and TRBJ2-4; possible D gene TRBD1, 6 bases. CDR1 is SGDLS and CDR2 is YYNGEE in the germline V gene. V lost 4 bases to trimming and J lost 8 bases, with 19 bases between them. The CDR3 covers 15 residues. CDR3 sequence reads: CASSPWEGGTDIQYF. The CDR3 DNA sequence: TGTGCCAGCAGCCCCTGGGAAGGGGGTACGGACATTCAGTACTTC.

This clone turned up a few times. This CDR3 is CSAIQSTEAFF. The CDR3 nucleotides are TGCAGTGCAATACAGAGCACTGAAGCTTTCTTT. The chain joins TRBV20-1 to TRBJ1-1; D unclear. This CDR3 region has 11 residues. V lost 6 bases and J lost 4, with 9 bases in between. The germline V gene has CDR1 DFQATT and CDR2 SNEGSKA (reference sequence).

The chain uses TRBV5-1 and TRBJ2-5; D gene uncertain. The CDR3 extends over 17 amino acids. Germline loops: CDR1 SGHRS, CDR2 YFSETQ. V was pared by 3 bases and J by 2 bases, with 20 bases between. CDR3 sequence: CASSSISPVGKQETQYF. The DNA for the CDR3 is TGCGCCAGCAGCTCCATTAGTCCGGTGGGCAAACAAGAGACCCAGTACTTC.

This clone has only a few counts. The V and J genes are TRBV19 and TRBJ2-7, with a weak D call TRBD1 (6 bases). The V gene lost 4 bases and the J gene lost 7 bases, with 17 bases spanning the gap. The CDR3 has 14 amino acids. Germline V gene sequence: CDR1 LNHDA, CDR2 SQIVND (reference sequence). This CDR3 is CASSTRDTRWEQYF. For the CDR3, the DNA is TGTGCCAGTAGTACCCGGGACACCCGTTGGGAGCAGTACTTC.

This clone was detected only once. The chain has TRBV28 and TRBJ1-2, with TRBD1 as a possible D gene (5 bases). The CDR3 spans 13 residues. V lost 2 bases and J 6 bases, leaving 10 bases between the germline ends. Germline V lookup: CDR1 MDHEN, CDR2 SYDVKM. CDR3 in DNA: TGTGCCAGCAGTTTAAGCGCAGGGAATGGCTACACCTTC. Its translation: CASSLSAGNGYTF.

This sequence joins TRBV5-1 and TRBJ2-7; TRBD1 or TRBD2 may be the D gene (5 bases each). The length of the CDR3 is 14 residues. The germline V gene has CDR1 SGHRS and CDR2 YFSETQ. The germline V and J ends were trimmed by 0 bases and 5 bases, with 12 bases remaining between them. CDR3 nucleotide sequence: TGCGCCAGCAGCTTGGGGGGGTACGGAGACGAGCAGTACTTC. It codes for CASSLGGYGDEQYF.

V and J are TRBV6-6 and TRBJ2-1; the match to TRBD2 covers 10 bases. J lost 4 bases, V lost 8 bases, and 5 bases had no gene match. Germline CDR1 is MNHNY and CDR2 is SVGAGI (reference sequence). The CDR3 covers 14 residues. The CDR3 bases are TGTGCCAGCCGTCCTAGCGGGGGTTACAATGAGCAGTTCTTC. Translated, it gives CASRPSGGYNEQFF.

The rearrangement joins TRBV7-2 to TRBJ1-5; D gene ambiguous. This CDR3 contains 13 residues. Deletions cut 0 bases from V and 10 bases from J, with 10 bases between. Germline V gives CDR1 SGHTA, CDR2 FQGNSA. This chain's CDR3 is CASSLAVGGPQHF. The CDR3 nucleotides are TGTGCCAGCAGCTTAGCGGTAGGTGGTCCCCAGCATTTT.

The chain recombines TRBV19 with TRBJ2-7, with 9 positions matching TRBD1. This CDR3 is 16 amino acids long. Unmatched junction bases numbered 7, after V lost 4 bases and J lost 0 bases. Germline CDR1 reads LNHDA; CDR2 reads SQIVND (reference sequence). In nucleotides, the CDR3 is TGTGCCAGTAGTACCCTGGGACAGGGAAGCTCCTACGAGCAGTACTTC. It specifies CASSTLGQGSSYEQYF.

The rearrangement uses TRBV5-8 and TRBJ1-5; D gene unclear. The CDR3 is made up of 13 amino acids. V gave up 0 bases and J gave up 7 bases, with 8 bases separating them. Germline V gene data show CDR1 as SGHTS and CDR2 as YDEGEE. For the CDR3, the DNA is TGTGCCAGCAGCTTGGGTATGAGCCAGCCCCAGCATTTT. Amino acids: CASSLGMSQPQHF.

The CDR3 is CASSLSLAGSVQFF. DNA for the CDR3: TGCGCCAGCAGCTTAAGTCTAGCGGGATCTGTGCAGTTCTTC. The rearrangement joins TRBV5-1 to TRBJ2-1; TRBD2 aligns across 9 bases. V trimming: 2 bases; J trimming: 12 bases; junction bases outside the gene matches: 9. There are 14 residues in the CDR3. The germline CDR1 and CDR2 sequences are SGHRS and YFSETQ.

This clone occurred a few times. The chain combines TRBV30 with TRBJ2-4; D gene unclear. Trimming left V 0 bases short and J 0 bases short, with 6 bases between. CDR1 and CDR2 (germline): GTSNPN, SVGIG (reference sequence). This CDR3 is built from 14 residues. CDR3 sequence: CAWSVPLAKNIQYF. The CDR3, as DNA: TGTGCCTGGAGTGTACCCTTAGCCAAAAACATTCAGTACTTC.

This chain joins TRBV9 and TRBJ1-2, with 9 bases that match TRBD1. V trimming: 6 bases; J trimming: 0 bases; junction bases outside the gene matches: 6. Looked up from germline, CDR1 is SGDLS and CDR2 is YYNGEE. The CDR3 is 15 residues long. CDR3 coding DNA: TGTGCCAGCACAGAAGGACAGGGGACTAACTATGGCTACACCTTC. Its translation is CASTEGQGTNYGYTF.

The chain employs TRBV4-2 and TRBJ1-2; D is perhaps TRBD1 (5 bases). V lost 4 bases and J 4 bases, leaving 13 bases between the germline ends. The CDR3 sequence is 14 residues long. The V gene's germline CDR1 is LGHNA and CDR2 YNFKEQ. CDR3 amino acids: CASSPESQGYGYTF. Written as DNA, the CDR3 is TGTGCCAGCAGCCCCGAGAGCCAGGGCTATGGCTACACCTTC.

The chain has TRBV29-1 and TRBJ2-6; D perhaps matches TRBD1 (6 bases). The CDR3 is made up of 15 amino acids. Trimming cost V 2 bases and J 3 bases, with 11 bases left between them. Germline V gives CDR1 SQVTM, CDR2 ANQGSEA. CDR3 nucleotides: TGCAGCGTTGAAAAACAGGGTTTTGGGGCCAACGTCCTGACTTTC. Amino acid sequence: CSVEKQGFGANVLTF.

The CDR3 nucleotides read TGTGCCAGCAGCTTGTCTGGGGCGGTCTATGGCTACACCTTC. Its protein is CASSLSGAVYGYTF. The V and J genes are TRBV5-6 and TRBJ1-2; perhaps TRBD1 as D (5 bases). The CDR3 is 14 amino acids. The germline CDR1 and CDR2 sequences are SGHDT and YYEEEE. V shed 1 base and J shed 4 bases, with 11 bases lying between them. The whole variable domain, remainder taken from reference TRBV5-6 and TRBJ1-2, is DAGVTQSPTHLIKTRGQQVTLRCSPKSGHDTVSWYQQALGQGPQFIFQYYEEEERQRGNFPDRFSGHQFPNYSSELNVNALLLGDSALYLCASSLSGAVYGYTFGSGTRLTVV.

V and J are TRBV28 and TRBJ1-1; the D is unclear. Between the trimmed V and J ends, which lost 2 bases and 1 base, there was a span of 5 bases. CDR3 length: 13 residues. Per the germline V gene, CDR1 is MDHEN and CDR2 is SYDVKM. The CDR3 DNA is TGTGCCAGCAGTTTAGGGGAGAACACTGAAGCTTTCTTT. Translation gives CASSLGENTEAFF.

CDR3 DNA sequence: TGTGCCAGCAGCCCCCGGGACAAGGGAGAGACCCAGTACTTC. Protein product: CASSPRDKGETQYF. The chain links TRBV7-8 to TRBJ2-5; possibly TRBD1 for D (6 bases). The V gene lost 5 bases and the J gene lost 4 bases, with 14 bases spanning the gap. CDR1 and CDR2 from the germline V gene are SGHVS and FQNEAQ. The CDR3 is made up of 14 amino acids. The variable domain in full, with the rest retrieved from reference TRBV7-8 and TRBJ2-5, is GAGVSQSPRYKVAKRGQDVALRCDPISGHVSLFWYQQALGQGPEFLTYFQNEAQLDKSGLPSDRFFAERPEGSVSTLKIQRTQQEDSAVYLCASSPRDKGETQYFGPGTRLLVL.

V gene TRBV27 combines with J gene TRBJ2-2; 10 bases are a match to TRBD1. Trimming removed 9 bases from V and 2 bases from J; junction bases left unmatched: 3. CDR1 MNHEY and CDR2 SMNVEV come from the germline V gene (reference sequence). The CDR3 spans 14 residues. CDR3 nucleotides: TGTGCCAGTGGGACAGGGGTAAACACCGGGGAGCTGTTTTTT. Encoded protein: CASGTGVNTGELFF.

This chain links TRBV9 with TRBJ1-6, with 11 bases fitting TRBD1. The V and J ends lost 3 bases and 7 bases, in that order; junction bases with no gene match: 3. CDR1 is SGDLS, CDR2 YYNGEE, per germline. The CDR3 runs to 15 residues. The CDR3 DNA reads TGTGCCAGCAGCGGGGGACAGGGGGTCAATTCACCCCTCCACTTT. This encodes CASSGGQGVNSPLHF.